This T cell receptor (beta chain) derives from a study of PD-L1 blockade in urothelial cancer. The protocol was immunoSEQ multiplex PCR, while the TCRdb copy is restricted to in-frame clones and leaves out a portion. This table holds about 87,000 clones, around 84% found once. Documented time point: pretreatment peripheral blood. V was cut by 5 bases and J by 12 bases, with 14 bases left in between. This CDR3 is built from 12 residues. Germline-derived CDR1 and CDR2 are SGHTA and FQGNSA. The receptor comes from a man between 60 and 75 years old with urothelial cancer. V gene TRBV7-2 combines with J gene TRBJ1-3; D perhaps matches TRBD1 (6 bases). The source material was PBMCs, sampled around atezolizumab (anti-PD-L1) treatment. The CDR3 loop is CASSPGTPFIYF. CDR3 DNA: TGTGCCAGCAGCCCAGGGACACCTTTCATATATTTT.